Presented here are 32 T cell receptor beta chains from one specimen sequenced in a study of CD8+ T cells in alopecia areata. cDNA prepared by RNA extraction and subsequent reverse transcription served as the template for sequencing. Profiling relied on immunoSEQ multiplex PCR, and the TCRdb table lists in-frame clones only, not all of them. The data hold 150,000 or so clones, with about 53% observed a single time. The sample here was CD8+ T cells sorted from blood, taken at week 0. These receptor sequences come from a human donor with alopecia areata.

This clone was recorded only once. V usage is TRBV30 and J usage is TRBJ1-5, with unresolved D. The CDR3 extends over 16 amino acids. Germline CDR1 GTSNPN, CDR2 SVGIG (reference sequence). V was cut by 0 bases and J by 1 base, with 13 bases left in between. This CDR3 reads CAWSVAGMGSNQPQHF. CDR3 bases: TGTGCCTGGAGTGTAGCCGGGATGGGAAGCAATCAGCCCCAGCATTTT.

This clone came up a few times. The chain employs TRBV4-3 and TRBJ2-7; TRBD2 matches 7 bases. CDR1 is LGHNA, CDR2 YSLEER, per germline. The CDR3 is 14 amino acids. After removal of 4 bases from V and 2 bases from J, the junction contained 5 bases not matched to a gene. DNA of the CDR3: TGCGCCAGCAGCCCGGGACTACCGGCCTACGAGCAGTACTTC. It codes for CASSPGLPAYEQYF.

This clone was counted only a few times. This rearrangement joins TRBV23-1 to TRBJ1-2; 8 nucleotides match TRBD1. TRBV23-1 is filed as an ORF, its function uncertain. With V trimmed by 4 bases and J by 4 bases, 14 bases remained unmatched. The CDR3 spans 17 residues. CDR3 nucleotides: TGCGCCAGCAGTCCCCTAAACGGACAGGGTAGGAGCTATGGCTACACCTTC. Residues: CASSPLNGQGRSYGYTF.

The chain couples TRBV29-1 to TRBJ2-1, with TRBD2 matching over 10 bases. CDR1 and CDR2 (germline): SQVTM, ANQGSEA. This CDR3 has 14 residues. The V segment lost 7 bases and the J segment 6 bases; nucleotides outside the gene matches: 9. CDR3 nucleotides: TGCAGCGGAGTAGCGGGGGGATATTTCAATGAGCAGTTCTTC. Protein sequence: CSGVAGGYFNEQFF.

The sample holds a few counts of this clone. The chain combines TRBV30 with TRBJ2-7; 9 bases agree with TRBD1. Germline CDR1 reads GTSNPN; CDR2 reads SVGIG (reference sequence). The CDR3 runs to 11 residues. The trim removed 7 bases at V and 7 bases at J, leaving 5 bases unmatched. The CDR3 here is CAYQDRGEQYF. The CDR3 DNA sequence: TGTGCCTATCAGGACAGGGGTGAGCAGTACTTC.

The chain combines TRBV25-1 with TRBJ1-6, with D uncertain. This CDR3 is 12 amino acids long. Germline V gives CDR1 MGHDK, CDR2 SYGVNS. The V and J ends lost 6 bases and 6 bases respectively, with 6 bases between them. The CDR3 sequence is CASSPGNSPLHF. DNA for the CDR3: TGTGCCAGCAGCCCGGGTAATTCACCCCTCCACTTT.

Written as DNA, the CDR3 is TGCGCCAGCAGCCAAGATTGGGGCTTAAGGTACACTGAAGCTTTCTTT. It codes for CASSQDWGLRYTEAFF. The J gene is TRBJ1-1, the V gene TRBV4-3; weak D call: TRBD1 (5 bases). Germline CDR1 and CDR2: LGHNA and YSLEER. Trimming pared 0 bases from V and 3 bases from J, leaving 14 bases between. There are 16 residues in the CDR3.

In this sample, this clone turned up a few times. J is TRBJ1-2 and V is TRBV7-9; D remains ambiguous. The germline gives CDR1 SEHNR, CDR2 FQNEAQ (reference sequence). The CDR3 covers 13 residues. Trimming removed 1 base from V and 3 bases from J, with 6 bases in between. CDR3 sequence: CASSLGSDYGYTF. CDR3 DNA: TGTGCCAGCAGCTTAGGGTCGGACTATGGCTACACCTTC.

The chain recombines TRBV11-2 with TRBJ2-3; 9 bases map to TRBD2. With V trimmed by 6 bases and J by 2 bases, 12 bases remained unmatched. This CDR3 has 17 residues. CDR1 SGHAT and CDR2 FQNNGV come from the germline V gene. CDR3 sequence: CASRRPPGGGATDTQYF. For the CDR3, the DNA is TGTGCCAGCAGGCGCCCGCCGGGCGGGGGGGCCACAGATACGCAGTATTTT. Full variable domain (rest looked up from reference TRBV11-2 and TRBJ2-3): EAGVAQSPRYKIIEKRQSVAFWCNPISGHATLYWYQQILGQGPKLLIQFQNNGVVDDSQLPKDRFSAERLKGVDSTLKIQPAKLEDSAVYLCASRRPPGGGATDTQYFGPGTRLTVL.

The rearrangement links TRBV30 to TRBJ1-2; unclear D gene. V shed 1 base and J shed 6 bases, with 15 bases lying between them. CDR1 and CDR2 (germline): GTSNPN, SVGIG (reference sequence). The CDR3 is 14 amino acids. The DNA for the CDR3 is TGTGCCTGGAGTGCCGGGATGCCCTCCGATGGCTACACCTTC. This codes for CAWSAGMPSDGYTF.

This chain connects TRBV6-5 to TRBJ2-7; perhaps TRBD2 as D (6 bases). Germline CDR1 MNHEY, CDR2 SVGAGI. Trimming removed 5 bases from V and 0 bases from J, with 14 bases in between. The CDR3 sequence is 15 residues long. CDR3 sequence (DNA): TGTGCCAGCAGTCTCGGTGGGGGGAGCTCCTACGAGCAGTACTTC. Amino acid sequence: CASSLGGGSSYEQYF.

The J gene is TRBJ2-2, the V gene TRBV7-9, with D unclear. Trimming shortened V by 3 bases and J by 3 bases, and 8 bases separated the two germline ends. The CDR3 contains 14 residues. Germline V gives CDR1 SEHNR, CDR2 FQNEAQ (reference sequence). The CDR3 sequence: CASSFLADTGELFF. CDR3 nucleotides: TGTGCCAGCAGCTTCCTCGCGGACACCGGGGAGCTGTTTTTT.

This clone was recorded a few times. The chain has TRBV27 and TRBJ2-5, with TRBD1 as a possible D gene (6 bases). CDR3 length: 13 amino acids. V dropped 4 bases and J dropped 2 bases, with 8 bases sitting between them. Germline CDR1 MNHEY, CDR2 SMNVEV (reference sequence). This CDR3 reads CASSSTGQETQYF. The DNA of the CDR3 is TGTGCCAGCAGTTCGACAGGACAAGAGACCCAGTACTTC.

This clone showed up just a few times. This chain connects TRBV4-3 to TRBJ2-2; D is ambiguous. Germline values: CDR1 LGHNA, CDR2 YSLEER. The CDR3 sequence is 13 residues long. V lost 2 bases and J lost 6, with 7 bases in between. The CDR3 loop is CASSQIIPGELFF. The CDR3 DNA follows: TGCGCCAGCAGCCAAATAATCCCCGGGGAGCTGTTTTTT.

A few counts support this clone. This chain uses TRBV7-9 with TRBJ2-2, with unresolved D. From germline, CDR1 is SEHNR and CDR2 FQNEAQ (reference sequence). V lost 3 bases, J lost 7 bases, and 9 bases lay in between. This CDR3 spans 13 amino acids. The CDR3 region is CASSFPIVGELFF. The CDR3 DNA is TGTGCCAGCAGCTTTCCTATCGTCGGGGAGCTGTTTTTT.

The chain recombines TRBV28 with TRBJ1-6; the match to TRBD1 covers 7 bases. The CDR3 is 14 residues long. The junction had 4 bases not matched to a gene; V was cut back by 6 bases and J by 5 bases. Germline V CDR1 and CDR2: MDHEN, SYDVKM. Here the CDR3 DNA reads TGTGCCAGCAGACGGGACAGAAATAATTCACCCCTCCACTTT. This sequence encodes CASRRDRNNSPLHF.

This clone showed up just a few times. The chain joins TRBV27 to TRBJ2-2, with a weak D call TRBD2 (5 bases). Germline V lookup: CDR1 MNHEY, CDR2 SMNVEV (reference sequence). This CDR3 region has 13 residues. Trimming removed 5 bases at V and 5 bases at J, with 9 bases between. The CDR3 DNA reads TGTGCCAGCAGTGAACGGGGAACCGGGGAGCTGTTTTTT. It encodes CASSERGTGELFF.

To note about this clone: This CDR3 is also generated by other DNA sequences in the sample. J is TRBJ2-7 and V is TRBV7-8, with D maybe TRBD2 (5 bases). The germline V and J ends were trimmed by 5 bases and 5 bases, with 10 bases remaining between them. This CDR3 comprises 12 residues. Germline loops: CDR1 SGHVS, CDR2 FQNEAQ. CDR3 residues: CASSPSGDEQYF. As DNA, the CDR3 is TGTGCCAGCAGCCCATCCGGGGACGAGCAGTACTTC.

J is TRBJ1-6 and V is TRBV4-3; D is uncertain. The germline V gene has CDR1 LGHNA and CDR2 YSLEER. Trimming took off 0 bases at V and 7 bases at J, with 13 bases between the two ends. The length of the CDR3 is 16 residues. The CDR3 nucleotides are TGCGCCAGCAGCCAAGATCGCTCGGTCCAAAATTCACCCCTCCACTTT. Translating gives CASSQDRSVQNSPLHF.

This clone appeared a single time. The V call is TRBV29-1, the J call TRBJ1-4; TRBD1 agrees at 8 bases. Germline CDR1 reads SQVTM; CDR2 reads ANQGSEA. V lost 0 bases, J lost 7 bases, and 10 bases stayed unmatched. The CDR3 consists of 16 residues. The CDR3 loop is CSVEDRIETGAEKLFF. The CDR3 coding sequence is TGCAGCGTTGAAGACCGTATTGAGACAGGGGCTGAAAAACTGTTTTTT.

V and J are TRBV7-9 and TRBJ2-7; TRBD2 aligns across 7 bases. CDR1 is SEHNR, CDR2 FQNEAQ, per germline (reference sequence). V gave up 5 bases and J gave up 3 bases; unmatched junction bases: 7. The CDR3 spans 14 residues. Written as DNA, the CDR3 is TGTGCCAGCAGCCCCGGAGGGGACTACTACGAGCAGTACTTC. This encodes CASSPGGDYYEQYF.

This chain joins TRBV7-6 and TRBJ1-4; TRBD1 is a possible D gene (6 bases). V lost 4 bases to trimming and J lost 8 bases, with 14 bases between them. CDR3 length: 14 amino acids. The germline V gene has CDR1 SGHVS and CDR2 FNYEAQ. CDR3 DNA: TGTGCCAGCAGCTCCAGACAGGAACCCGAAAAACTGTTTTTT. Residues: CASSSRQEPEKLFF. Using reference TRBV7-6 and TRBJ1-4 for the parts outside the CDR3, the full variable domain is GAGVSQSPRYKVTKRGQDVALRCDPISGHVSLYWYRQALGQGPEFLTYFNYEAQQDKSGLPNDRFSAERPEGSISTLTIQRTEQRDSAMYRCASSSRQEPEKLFFGSGTQLSVL.

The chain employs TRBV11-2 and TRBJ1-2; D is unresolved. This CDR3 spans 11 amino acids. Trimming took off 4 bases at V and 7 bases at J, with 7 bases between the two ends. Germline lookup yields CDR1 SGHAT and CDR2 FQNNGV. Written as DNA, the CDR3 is TGTGCCAGCAGCTCTAGGACTGGCTACACCTTC. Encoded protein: CASSSRTGYTF.

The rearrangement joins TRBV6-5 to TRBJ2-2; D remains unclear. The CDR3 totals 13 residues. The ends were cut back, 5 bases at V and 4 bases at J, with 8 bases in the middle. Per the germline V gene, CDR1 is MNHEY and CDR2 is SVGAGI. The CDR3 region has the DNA TGTGCCAGCAGTGTATGGGGCACCGGGGAGCTGTTTTTT. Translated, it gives CASSVWGTGELFF.

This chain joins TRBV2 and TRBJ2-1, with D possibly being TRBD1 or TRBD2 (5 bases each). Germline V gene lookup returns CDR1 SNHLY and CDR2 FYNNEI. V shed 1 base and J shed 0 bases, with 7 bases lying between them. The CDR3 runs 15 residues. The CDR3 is CASSEGGSSYNEQFF. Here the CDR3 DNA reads TGTGCCAGCAGTGAAGGGGGGAGCTCCTACAATGAGCAGTTCTTC.

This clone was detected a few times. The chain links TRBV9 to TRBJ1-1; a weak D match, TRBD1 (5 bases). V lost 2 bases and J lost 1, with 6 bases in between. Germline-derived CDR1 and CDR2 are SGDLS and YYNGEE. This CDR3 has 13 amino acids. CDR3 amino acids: CASSVTGNTEAFF. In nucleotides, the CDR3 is TGTGCCAGCAGCGTCACAGGGAACACTGAAGCTTTCTTT.

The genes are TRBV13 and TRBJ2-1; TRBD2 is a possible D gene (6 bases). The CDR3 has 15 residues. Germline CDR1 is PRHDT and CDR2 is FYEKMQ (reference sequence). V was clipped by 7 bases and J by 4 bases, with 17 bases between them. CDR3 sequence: CASTQKGLTYNEQFF. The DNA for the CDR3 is TGTGCCAGCACCCAGAAGGGACTGACTTACAATGAGCAGTTCTTC.

This CDR3 reads CATSREGGARNNEQFF. The CDR3 nucleotides are TGTGCCACCAGCAGAGAAGGTGGGGCTCGGAACAATGAGCAGTTCTTC. The chain recombines TRBV15 with TRBJ2-1, with D perhaps matching TRBD1 (5 bases). CDR3 length: 16 residues. V dropped 0 bases and J dropped 5 bases, with 14 bases sitting between them. In germline, CDR1 is LNHNV, CDR2 YYDKDF (reference sequence).

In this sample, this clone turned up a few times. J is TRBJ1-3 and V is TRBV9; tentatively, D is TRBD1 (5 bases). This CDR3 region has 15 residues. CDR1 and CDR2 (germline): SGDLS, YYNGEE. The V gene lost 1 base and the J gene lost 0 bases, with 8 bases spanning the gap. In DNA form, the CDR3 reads TGTGCCAGCAGCGTAAGGCAGGGCTCTGGAAACACCATATATTTT. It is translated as CASSVRQGSGNTIYF.

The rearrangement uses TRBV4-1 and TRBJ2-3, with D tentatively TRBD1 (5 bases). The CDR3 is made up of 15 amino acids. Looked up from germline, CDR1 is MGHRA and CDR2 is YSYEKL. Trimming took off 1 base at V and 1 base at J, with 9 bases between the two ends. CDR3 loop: CASSQGTPGTDTQYF. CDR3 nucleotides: TGCGCCAGCAGCCAAGGGACACCCGGCACAGATACGCAGTATTTT.

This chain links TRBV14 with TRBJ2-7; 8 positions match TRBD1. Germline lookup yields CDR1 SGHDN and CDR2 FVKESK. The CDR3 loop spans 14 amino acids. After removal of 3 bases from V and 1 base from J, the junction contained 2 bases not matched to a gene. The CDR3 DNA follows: TGTGCCAGCAGCCACACAGGGGGTTCCTACGAGCAGTACTTC. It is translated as CASSHTGGSYEQYF.

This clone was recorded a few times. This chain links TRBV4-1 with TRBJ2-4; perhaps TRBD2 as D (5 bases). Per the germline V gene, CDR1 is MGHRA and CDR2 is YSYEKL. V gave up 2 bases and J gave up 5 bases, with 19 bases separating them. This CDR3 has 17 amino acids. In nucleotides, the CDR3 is TGCGCCAGCAGCCAATCCGGGATTGGCAGGACGGAAAACATTCAGTACTTC. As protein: CASSQSGIGRTENIQYF.